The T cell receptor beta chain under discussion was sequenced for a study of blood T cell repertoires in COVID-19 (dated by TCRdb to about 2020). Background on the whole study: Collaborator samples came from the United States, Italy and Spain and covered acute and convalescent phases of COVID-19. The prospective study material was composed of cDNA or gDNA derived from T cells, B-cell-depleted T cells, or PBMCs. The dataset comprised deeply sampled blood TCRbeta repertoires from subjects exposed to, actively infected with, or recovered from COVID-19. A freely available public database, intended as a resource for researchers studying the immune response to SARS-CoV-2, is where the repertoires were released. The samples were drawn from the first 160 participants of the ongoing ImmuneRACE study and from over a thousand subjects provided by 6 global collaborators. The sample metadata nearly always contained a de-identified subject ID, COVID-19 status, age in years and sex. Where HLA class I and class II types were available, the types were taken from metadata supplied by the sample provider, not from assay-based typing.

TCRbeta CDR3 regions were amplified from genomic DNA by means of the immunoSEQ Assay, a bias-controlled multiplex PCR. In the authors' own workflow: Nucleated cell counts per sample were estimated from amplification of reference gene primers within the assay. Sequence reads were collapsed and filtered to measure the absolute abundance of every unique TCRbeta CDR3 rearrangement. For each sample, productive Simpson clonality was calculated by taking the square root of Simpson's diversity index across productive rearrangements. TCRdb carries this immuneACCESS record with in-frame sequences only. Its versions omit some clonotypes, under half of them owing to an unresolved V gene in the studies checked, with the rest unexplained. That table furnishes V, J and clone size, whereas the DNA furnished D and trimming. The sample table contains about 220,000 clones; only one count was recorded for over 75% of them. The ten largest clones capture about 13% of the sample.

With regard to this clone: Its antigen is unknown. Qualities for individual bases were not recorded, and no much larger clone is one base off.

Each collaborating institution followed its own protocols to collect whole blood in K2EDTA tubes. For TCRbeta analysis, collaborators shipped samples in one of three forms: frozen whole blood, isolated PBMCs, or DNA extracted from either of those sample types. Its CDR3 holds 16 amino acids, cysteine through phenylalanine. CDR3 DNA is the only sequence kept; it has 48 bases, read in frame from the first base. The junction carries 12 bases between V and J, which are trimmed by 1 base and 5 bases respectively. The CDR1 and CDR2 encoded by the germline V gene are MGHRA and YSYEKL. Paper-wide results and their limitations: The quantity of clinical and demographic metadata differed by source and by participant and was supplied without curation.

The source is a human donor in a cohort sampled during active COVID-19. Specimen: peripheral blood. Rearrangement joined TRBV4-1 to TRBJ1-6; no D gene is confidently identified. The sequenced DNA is TGCGCCAGCAGCCAAGTTTCCGGGAGGGATAATTCACCCCTCCACTTT. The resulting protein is CASSQVSGRDNSPLHF.